This TCR beta chain was identified during a study of T cell responses to AZD1222 COVID-19 vaccine. Study context: The analysis combined second doses at about 4 or about 12 weeks.

Broader study findings: Breadth and depth of Spike-specific TCRs rose after two AZD1222 doses. Donors were largely white British and mainly female; clonal diversity was possibly underestimated.

Profiled with immunoSEQ multiplex PCR; TCRdb holds only in-frame clones, not every one. The sample carries approximately 100,000 clones, about 90% recorded once. The CDR3 sequence is 15 residues long. Germline CDR1 reads KGHSH; CDR2 reads LQKENI. V shed 0 bases and J shed 4 bases, with 12 bases lying between them. On this clone: Its cognate antigen is unknown.

The V call is TRBV18, the J call TRBJ1-1; TRBD1 is a possible D gene (5 bases). This receptor was taken from an adult in good health. The sequenced sample was peripheral blood, obtained on day 0 of AZD1222 vaccination. The CDR3 DNA reads TGTGCCAGCTCACCACCGGCAGGGATTCCCACTGAAGCTTTCTTT. Its protein is CASSPPAGIPTEAFF.